These 8 T cell receptor beta chains share one sample of origin, sequenced in a study of blood T cells in healthy people across ages. With a J-beta primer mix and a sample-barcoded 5' primer, a second PCR ran roughly 7 to 11 cycles. MiXCR, run by TCRdb on the 5' RACE reads, gives a single entry per CDR3 protein. The top ten hold under 65% of the sample, which has over 300,000 distinct CDR3 sequences, roughly half seen once. The sample taken for sequencing was blood. The source is a man in his sixties in good health.

This clonotype has a single count. The V call is TRBV6-5, the J call TRBJ2-1; perhaps D is TRBD1 or TRBD2 (5 bases each). V was trimmed by 4 bases and J by 9 bases, leaving 19 bases between them. The CDR3 has 15 residues. The V gene's germline CDR1 is MNHEY and CDR2 SVGAGI. The DNA of the CDR3 is TGTGCCAGCAGTTCCCAAGCGAGGGGAAGGGCTGAGCAGTTCTTC. It encodes CASSSQARGRAEQFF.

This chain uses TRBV6-2 or TRBV6-3 with TRBJ2-1; a weak D match, TRBD1 (5 bases). CDR3 length: 14 residues. V was clipped by 7 bases and J by 9 bases, with 19 bases between them. The germline V gene has CDR1 MNHEY and CDR2 SVGEGT. CDR3 amino acids: CASTGLGLRSEQFF. The CDR3 DNA sequence: TGTGCCAGCACCGGCCTGGGGCTCAGGAGTGAGCAGTTCTTC.

With regard to this clonotype: This may arise from a read error, as a much more abundant clone is one base away. The V call is TRBV14, the J call TRBJ2-5; 8 bases match TRBD2. This CDR3 contains 17 residues. The ends lost 7 bases at V and 2 bases at J; junction bases unmatched: 15. Germline assignment: CDR1 SGHDN and CDR2 FVKESK. The CDR3 protein is CASNLMTGGFLQETQYF. As DNA, the CDR3 is TGTGCCAGCAACCTAATGACGGGAGGGTTCCTACAAGAGACCCAGTACTTC.

J is TRBJ2-3 and V is TRBV20-1, with TRBD2 identical over 12 bases. The germline gives CDR1 DFQATT, CDR2 SNEGSKA (reference sequence). Unmatched junction bases numbered 12, after V lost 6 bases and J lost 5 bases. CDR3 length: 16 amino acids. The CDR3 DNA sequence: TGCAGTGCCCCAAGCAGGACTAGCGGGGTTGGAGATACGCAGTATTTT. This encodes CSAPSRTSGVGDTQYF.

This clonotype showed up just a few times. The chain recombines TRBV11-2 with TRBJ2-5; D assignment may be TRBD1 or TRBD2 (6 bases each). Germline V gives CDR1 SGHAT, CDR2 FQNNGV. The germline V and J ends were trimmed by 4 bases and 5 bases, with 14 bases remaining between them. The CDR3 consists of 14 residues. CDR3 in DNA: TGTGCCAGCAGCTCACGACTAGGGGGGGAGACCCAGTACTTC. It encodes CASSSRLGGETQYF.

This clonotype occurred a few times. CDR3 bases: TGCGCCAGCAGCCCGTACTGGGGGGAAGAGACCCAGTACTTC. This sequence encodes CASSPYWGEETQYF. The rearrangement links TRBV5-1 to TRBJ2-5; D might be TRBD2 (6 bases). CDR3 length equals 14 residues. V was trimmed by 4 bases and J by 3 bases, leaving 13 bases between them. Germline CDR1 reads SGHRS; CDR2 reads YFSETQ.

This clonotype was recorded many times. The chain uses TRBV20-1 and TRBJ2-3; D tentatively reads TRBD1 or TRBD2 (5 bases each). Looked up from germline, CDR1 is DFQATT and CDR2 is SNEGSKA (reference sequence). The CDR3 has 13 amino acids. V lost 5 bases, J lost 6 bases, and 15 bases lay in between. The chain's CDR3 is CSASEGLRDTQYF. The CDR3 nucleotides read TGCAGTGCTTCCGAGGGGCTTAGGGATACGCAGTATTTT.

This clonotype was found many times. The chain links TRBV30 to TRBJ2-7; D is unresolved. Germline-derived CDR1 and CDR2 are GTSNPN and SVGIG (reference sequence). Trimming cost V 2 bases and J 7 bases, with 9 bases left between them. The CDR3 covers 11 residues. CDR3 sequence: CAWSPFGEQYF. CDR3 sequence (DNA): TGTGCCTGGAGTCCCTTCGGGGAGCAGTACTTC.